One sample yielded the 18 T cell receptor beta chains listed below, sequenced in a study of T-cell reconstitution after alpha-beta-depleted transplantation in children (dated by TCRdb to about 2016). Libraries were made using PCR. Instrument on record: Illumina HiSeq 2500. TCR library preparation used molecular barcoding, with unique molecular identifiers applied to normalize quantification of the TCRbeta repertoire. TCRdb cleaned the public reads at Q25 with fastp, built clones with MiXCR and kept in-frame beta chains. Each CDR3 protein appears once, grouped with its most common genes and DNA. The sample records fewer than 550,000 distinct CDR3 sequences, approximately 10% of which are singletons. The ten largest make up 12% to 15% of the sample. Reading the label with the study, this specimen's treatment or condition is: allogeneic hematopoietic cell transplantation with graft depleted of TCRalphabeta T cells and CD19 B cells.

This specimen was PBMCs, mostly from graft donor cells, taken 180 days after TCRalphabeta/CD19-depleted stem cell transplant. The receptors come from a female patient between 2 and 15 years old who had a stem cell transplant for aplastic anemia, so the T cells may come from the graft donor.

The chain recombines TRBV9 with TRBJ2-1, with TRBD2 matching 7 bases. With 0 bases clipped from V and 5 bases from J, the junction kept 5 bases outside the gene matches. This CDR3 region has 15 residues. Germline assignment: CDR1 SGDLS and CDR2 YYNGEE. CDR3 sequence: CASSVGGSGDNEQFF. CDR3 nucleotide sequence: TGTGCCAGCAGCGTAGGCGGGAGTGGGGACAATGAGCAGTTCTTC.

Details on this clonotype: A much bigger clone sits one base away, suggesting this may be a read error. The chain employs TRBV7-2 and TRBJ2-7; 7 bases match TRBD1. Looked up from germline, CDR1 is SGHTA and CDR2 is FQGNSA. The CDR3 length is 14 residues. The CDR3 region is CASSPGTVSYERYF. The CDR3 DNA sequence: TGTGCCAGCAGCCCGGGGACAGTCTCCTACGAGCGGTACTTC.

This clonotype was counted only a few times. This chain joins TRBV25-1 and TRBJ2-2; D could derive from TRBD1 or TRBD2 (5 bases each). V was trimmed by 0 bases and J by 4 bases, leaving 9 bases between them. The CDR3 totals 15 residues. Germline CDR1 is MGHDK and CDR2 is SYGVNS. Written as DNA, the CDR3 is TGTGCCAGCAGTGAATATGAGGGGCGCACCGGGGAGCTGTTTTTT. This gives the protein CASSEYEGRTGELFF.

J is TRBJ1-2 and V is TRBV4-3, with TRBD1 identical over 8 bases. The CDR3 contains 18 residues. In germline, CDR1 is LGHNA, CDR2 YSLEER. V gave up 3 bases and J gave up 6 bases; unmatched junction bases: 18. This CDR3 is CASSHLQGARGDVDGYTF. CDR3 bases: TGCGCCAGCAGCCATCTTCAGGGGGCGCGGGGTGACGTCGATGGCTACACCTTC.

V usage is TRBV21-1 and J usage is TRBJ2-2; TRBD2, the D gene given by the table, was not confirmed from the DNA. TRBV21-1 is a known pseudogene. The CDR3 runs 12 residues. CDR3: CASTLNPGELFF. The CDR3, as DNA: TGTGCCAGCACCCTCAACCCCGGGGAGCTGTTTTTT.

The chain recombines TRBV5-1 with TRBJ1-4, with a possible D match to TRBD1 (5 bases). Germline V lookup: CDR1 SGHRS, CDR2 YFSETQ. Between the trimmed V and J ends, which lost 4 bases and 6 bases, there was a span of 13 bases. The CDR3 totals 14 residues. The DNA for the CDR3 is TGCGCCAGCAGCCGACAGACCCCGGATGAAAAACTGTTTTTT. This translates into CASSRQTPDEKLFF. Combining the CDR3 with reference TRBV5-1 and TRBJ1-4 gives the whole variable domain KAGVTQTPRYLIKTRGQQVTLSCSPISGHRSVSWYQQTPGQGLQFLFEYFSETQRNKGNFPGRFSGRQFSNSRSEMNVSTLELGDSALYLCASSRQTPDEKLFFGSGTQLSVL.

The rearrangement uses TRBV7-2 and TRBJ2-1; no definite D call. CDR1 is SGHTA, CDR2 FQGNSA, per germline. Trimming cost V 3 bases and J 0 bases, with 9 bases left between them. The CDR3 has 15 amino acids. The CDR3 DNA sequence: TGTGCCAGCAGCTTTACAAGAATCTCCTACAATGAGCAGTTCTTC. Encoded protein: CASSFTRISYNEQFF.

CDR3 region: CASSQGTGTGYGYTF. CDR3 DNA: TGCGCCAGCAGCCAAGGGACCGGGACAGGATATGGCTACACCTTC. The rearrangement joins TRBV4-3 to TRBJ1-2, with 8 bases that match TRBD1. The trim removed 1 base at V and 5 bases at J, leaving 6 bases unmatched. The CDR3 totals 15 residues. In germline, CDR1 is LGHNA, CDR2 YSLEER.

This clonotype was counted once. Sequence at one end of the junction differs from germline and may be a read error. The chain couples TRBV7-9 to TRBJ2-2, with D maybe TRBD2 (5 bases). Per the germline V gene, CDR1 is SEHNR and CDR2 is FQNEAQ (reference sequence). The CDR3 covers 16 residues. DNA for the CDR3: TGTGCCGGCAGCCCCCCCGGGAATTCGAACACCGGGGAGCTGTTTTTT. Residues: CAGSPPGNSNTGELFF.

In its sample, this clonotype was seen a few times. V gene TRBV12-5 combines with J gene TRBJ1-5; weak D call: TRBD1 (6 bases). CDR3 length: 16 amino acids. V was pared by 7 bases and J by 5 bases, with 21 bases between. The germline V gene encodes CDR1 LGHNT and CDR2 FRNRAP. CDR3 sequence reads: CASASGGRVNDQPQHF. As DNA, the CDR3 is TGTGCTAGTGCCTCGGGGGGGCGGGTAAACGATCAGCCCCAGCATTTT.

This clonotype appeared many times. CDR3 bases: TGTGCCAGCAGCTTAGTGAGCGGCTACGAGCAGTACGTC. Amino acid sequence: CASSLVSGYEQYV. The genes are TRBV11-2 and TRBJ2-7; D may be TRBD2 (5 bases). In germline, CDR1 is SGHAT, CDR2 FQNNGV. V lost 1 base and J lost 3, with 7 bases in between. The CDR3 spans 13 residues.

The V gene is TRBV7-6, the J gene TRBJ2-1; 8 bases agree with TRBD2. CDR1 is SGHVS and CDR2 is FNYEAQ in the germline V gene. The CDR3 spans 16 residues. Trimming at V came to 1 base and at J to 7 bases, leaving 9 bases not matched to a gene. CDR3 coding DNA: TGTGCCAGCAGCTTAGTCCCAGCGGGAGATTGGAATGAGCAGTTCTTC. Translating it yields CASSLVPAGDWNEQFF.

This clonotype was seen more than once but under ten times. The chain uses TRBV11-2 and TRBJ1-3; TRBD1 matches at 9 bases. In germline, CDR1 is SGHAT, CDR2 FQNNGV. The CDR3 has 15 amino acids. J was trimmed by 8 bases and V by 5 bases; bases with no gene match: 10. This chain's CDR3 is CASSLQGAEWDTIYF. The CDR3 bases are TGTGCCAGCAGCCTACAGGGGGCCGAGTGGGACACCATATATTTT.

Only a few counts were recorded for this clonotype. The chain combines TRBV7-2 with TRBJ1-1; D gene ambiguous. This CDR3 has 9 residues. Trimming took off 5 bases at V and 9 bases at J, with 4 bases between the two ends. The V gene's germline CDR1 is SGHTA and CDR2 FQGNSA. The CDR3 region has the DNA TGTGCCAGCAGCCGTAAAGCTTTCTTT. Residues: CASSRKAFF. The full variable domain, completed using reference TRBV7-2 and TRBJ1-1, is GAGVSQSPSNKVTEKGKDVELRCDPISGHTALYWYRQSLGQGLEFLIYFQGNSAPDKSGLPSDRFSAERTGGSVSTLTIQRTQQEDSAVYLCASSRKAFFGQGTRLTVV.

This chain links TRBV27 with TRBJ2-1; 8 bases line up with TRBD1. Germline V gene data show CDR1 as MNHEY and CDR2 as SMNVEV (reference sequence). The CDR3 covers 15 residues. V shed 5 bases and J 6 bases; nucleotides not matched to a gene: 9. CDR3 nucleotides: TGTGCCAGCAGTATCGCCGGGACAGGTCCCAATGAGCAGTTCTTC. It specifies CASSIAGTGPNEQFF.

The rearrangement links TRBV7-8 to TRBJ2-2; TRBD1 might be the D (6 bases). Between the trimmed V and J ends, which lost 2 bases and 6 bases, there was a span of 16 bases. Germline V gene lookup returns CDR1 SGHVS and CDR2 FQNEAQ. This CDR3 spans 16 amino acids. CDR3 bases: TGTGCCAGCAGCTTACCTCGACAGGCAGGTTCCGGGGAGCTGTTTTTT. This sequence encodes CASSLPRQAGSGELFF.

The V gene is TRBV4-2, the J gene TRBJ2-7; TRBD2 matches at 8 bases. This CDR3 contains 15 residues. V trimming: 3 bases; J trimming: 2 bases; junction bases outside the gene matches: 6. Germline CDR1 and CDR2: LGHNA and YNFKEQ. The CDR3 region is CASSQGAGVAYEQYF. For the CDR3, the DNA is TGTGCCAGCAGCCAGGGAGCGGGAGTGGCCTACGAGCAGTACTTC.

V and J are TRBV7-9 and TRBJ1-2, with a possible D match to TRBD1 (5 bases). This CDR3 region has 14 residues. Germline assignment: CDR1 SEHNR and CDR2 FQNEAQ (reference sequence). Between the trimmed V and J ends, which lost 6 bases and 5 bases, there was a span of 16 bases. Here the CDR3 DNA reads TGTGCCAGCAGGCCGGGACGGCTCTTATATGGCTACACCTTC. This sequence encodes CASRPGRLLYGYTF.